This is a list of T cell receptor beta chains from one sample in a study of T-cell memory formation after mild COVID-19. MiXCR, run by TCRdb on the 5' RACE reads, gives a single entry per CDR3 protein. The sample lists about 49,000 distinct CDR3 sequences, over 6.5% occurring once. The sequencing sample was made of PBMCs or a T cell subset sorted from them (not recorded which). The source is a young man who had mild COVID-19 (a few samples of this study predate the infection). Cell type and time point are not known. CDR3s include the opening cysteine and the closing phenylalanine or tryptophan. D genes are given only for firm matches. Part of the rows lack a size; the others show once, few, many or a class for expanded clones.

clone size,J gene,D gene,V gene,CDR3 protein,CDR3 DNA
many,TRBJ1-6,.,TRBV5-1,CASSLGQGKGNSPLHF,TGCGCCAGCAGCTTGGGGCAGGGAAAGGGTAATTCACCCCTCCACTTT
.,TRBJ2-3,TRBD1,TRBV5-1,CASSLQGTVGTDTQYF,TGCGCCAGCAGCTTGCAGGGGACAGTTGGCACAGATACGCAGTATTTT
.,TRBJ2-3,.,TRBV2,CASTKRIQSSTDTQYF,TGTGCCAGCACCAAAAGGATTCAGTCCAGCACAGATACGCAGTATTTT
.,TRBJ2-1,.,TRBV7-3,CASSSGLYNEQFF,TGTGCCAGCAGCTCGGGACTGTACAATGAGCAGTTCTTC
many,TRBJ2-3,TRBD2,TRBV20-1,CSAPSSLAGDTQYF,TGCAGTGCCCCCTCCTCTCTAGCGGGAGATACGCAGTATTTT
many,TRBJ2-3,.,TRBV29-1,CSVEGTGREDTQYF,TGCAGCGTTGAAGGGACAGGGAGGGAAGATACGCAGTATTTT
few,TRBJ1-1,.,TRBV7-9,CASSGNEAFF,TGTGCCAGCAGCGGAAATGAAGCTTTCTTT
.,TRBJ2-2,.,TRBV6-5,CASTPAGTNTGELFF,TGTGCCAGCACCCCGGCGGGTACGAACACCGGGGAGCTGTTTTTT
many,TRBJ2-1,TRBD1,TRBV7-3,CASSLRGQGTHNEQFF,TGTGCCAGCAGCTTAAGGGGACAGGGGACTCACAATGAGCAGTTCTTC
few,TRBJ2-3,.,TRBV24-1,CATSDRITDTQYF,TGTGCCACCAGTGACCGAATTACAGATACGCAGTATTTT
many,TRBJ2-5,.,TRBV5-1,CASSLEVKETQYF,TGCGCCAGCAGCTTGGAAGTTAAAGAGACCCAGTACTTC
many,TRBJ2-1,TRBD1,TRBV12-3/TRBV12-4,CASIEGQENNEQFF,TGTGCCAGCATCGAGGGACAGGAAAACAATGAGCAGTTCTTC
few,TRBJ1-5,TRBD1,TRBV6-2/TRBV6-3,CASSRGQGNQPQHF,TGTGCCAGCAGTAGGGGACAGGGTAATCAGCCCCAGCATTTT
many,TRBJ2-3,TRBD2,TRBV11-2,CASSFLLAAPGDTQYF,TGTGCCAGCAGCTTCCTACTAGCGGCCCCGGGGGATACGCAGTATTTT
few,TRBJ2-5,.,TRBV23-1,CASSQSGLRMDRGRETQYF,TGCGCCAGCAGTCAATCGGGTCTTCGTATGGACAGAGGTCGGGAGACCCAGTACTTC
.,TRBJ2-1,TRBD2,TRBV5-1,CASSLMAGGNEQFF,TGCGCCAGCAGCTTGATGGCGGGGGGGAATGAGCAGTTCTTC
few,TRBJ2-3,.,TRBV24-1,CATSDATDSTDTQYF,TGTGCCACCAGTGATGCAACGGACAGCACAGATACGCAGTATTTT
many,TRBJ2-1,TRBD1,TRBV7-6,CASTRGGSANNEQFF,TGTGCCAGCACTCGAGGGGGCTCCGCCAACAATGAGCAGTTCTTC
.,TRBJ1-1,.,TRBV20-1,CSASAGGEAFF,TGCAGTGCTTCCGCCGGGGGTGAAGCTTTCTTT
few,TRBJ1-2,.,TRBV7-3,CASSPSWGSTVHGYTF,TGTGCCAGCAGCCCAAGCTGGGGGAGTACGGTCCATGGCTACACCTTC
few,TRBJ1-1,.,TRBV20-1,CSASKELTEAFF,TGCAGTGCTAGCAAGGAGCTCACTGAAGCTTTCTTT
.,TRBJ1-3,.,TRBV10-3,CAITGNSGNTIYF,TGTGCCATCACGGGTAACTCTGGAAACACCATATATTTT
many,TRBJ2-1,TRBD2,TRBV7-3,CASSLTGRGGHNEQFF,TGTGCCAGCAGCTTAACGGGCCGGGGGGGCCACAATGAGCAGTTCTTC
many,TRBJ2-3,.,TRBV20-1,CSARDAVGADTQYF,TGCAGTGCTAGAGATGCAGTGGGGGCAGATACGCAGTATTTT
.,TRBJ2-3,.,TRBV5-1,CASSSWDTDTQYF,TGCGCCAGCAGCTCGTGGGACACAGATACGCAGTATTTT
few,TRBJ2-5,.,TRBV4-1,CASSPSPTRGQETQYF,TGCGCCAGCAGCCCTAGCCCGACCAGGGGCCAAGAGACCCAGTACTTC
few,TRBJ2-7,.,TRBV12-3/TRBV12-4,CASSLRALAYEQYF,TGTGCCAGCAGTTTAAGGGCGTTGGCCTACGAGCAGTACTTC
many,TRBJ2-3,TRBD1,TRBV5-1,CASSLVPGQGDTQYF,TGCGCCAGCAGCCTCGTCCCGGGACAGGGGGATACGCAGTATTTT
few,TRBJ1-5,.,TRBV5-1,CASSASGGNQPQHF,TGCGCCAGCAGCGCCTCCGGGGGGAATCAGCCCCAGCATTTT
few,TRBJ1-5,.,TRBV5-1,CASSGARQPQHF,TGCGCCAGCAGCGGGGCCCGACAGCCCCAGCATTTT
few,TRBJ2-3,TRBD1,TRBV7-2,CASSSQGQGVDTQYF,TGTGCCAGCAGCTCACAGGGGCAGGGAGTAGATACGCAGTATTTT
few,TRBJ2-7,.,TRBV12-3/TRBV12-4,CASSSKQGGLVYEQYF,TGTGCCAGCAGTTCCAAACAGGGAGGATTGGTATACGAGCAGTACTTC
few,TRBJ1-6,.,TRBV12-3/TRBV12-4,CASRQGSYNSPLHF,TGTGCCAGCAGACAGGGATCTTATAATTCACCCCTCCACTTT
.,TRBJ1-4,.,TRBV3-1,CASSPQGPSLFF,TGTGCCAGCAGCCCCCAGGGGCCTAGTTTGTTTTTT
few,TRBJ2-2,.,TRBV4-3,CASRKGGGDRRELFF,TGCGCCAGCCGAAAAGGGGGGGGCGACAGAAGGGAGCTGTTTTTT
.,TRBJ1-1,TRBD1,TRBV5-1,CASSSRGQGDTEAFF,TGCGCCAGCAGCTCACGCGGACAGGGGGACACTGAAGCTTTCTTT
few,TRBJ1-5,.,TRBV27,CASSLLGSEQPQHF,TGTGCCAGCAGTTTATTAGGGTCTGAACAGCCCCAGCATTTT
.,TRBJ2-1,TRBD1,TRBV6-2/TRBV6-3,CASTYRGYNEQFF,TGTGCCAGCACGTACAGGGGATACAATGAGCAGTTCTTC
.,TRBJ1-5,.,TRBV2,CASTRGVNQPQHF,TGTGCCAGCACGAGGGGAGTTAACCAGCCCCAGCATTTT
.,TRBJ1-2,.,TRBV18,CASSPPAQGSGYTF,TGTGCCAGCTCACCACCGGCTCAGGGGTCTGGCTACACCTTC
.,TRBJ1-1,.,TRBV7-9,CASTRVDTEAFF,TGTGCCAGCACGAGGGTTGACACTGAAGCTTTCTTT
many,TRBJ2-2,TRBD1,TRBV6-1,CASSERVGQGGPGELFF,TGTGCCAGCAGTGAGAGAGTGGGACAGGGAGGCCCCGGGGAGCTGTTTTTT
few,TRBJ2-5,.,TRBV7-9,CASSSGAGYVETQYF,TGTGCCAGCAGCTCAGGAGCCGGGTATGTGGAGACCCAGTACTTC
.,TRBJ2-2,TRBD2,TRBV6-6,CASESGGATGELFF,TGTGCCAGCGAGAGCGGGGGGGCCACCGGGGAGCTGTTTTTT
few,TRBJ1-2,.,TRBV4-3,CASSPYGVSKANYGYTF,TGCGCCAGCAGCCCTTACGGCGTCTCCAAAGCTAACTATGGCTACACCTTC
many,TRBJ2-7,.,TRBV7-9,CASSVSYEQYF,TGTGCCAGCAGCGTCAGCTACGAGCAGTACTTC
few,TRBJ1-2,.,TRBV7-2,CASSPSAGVGYTF,TGTGCCAGCAGCCCATCGGCGGGGGTAGGCTACACCTTC
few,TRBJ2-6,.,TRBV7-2,CASSPPGANVLTF,TGTGCCAGCAGCCCCCCCGGGGCCAACGTCCTGACTTTC
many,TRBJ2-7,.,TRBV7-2,CASSSKFGSSSYEQYF,TGTGCCAGCAGCTCTAAGTTCGGGAGTAGCTCCTACGAGCAGTACTTC
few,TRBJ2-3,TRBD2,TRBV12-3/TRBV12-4,CASSSPSGGAPDTQYF,TGTGCCAGCAGTTCCCCCAGCGGGGGGGCCCCAGATACGCAGTATTTT
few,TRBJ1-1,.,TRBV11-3,CASSLRWNTEAFF,TGTGCCAGCAGCTTACGATGGAACACTGAAGCTTTCTTT